This TCR beta chain comes out of a study of T-cell memory formation after mild COVID-19. Study observations and caveats: SARS-CoV-2 specificity of second-wave clones peaking day 37 was unconfirmed. Of the contracting clones, CD4+ ones lay mainly in CM and EM, and CD8+ ones in EMRA.

TCRdb itself ran the 5' RACE reads through MiXCR, one entry per CDR3 protein. The repertoire includes about 560,000 distinct CDR3 sequences, roughly 22% of them detected once, and 7.5% to 9.5% sits in the top ten. The CDR3 length is 13 residues. Trimming stripped 4 bases from V and 6 bases from J, with 13 bases between. Germline CDR1 reads SQVTM; CDR2 reads ANQGSEA. As to this clonotype: The antigen remains undetermined.

This rearrangement joins TRBV29-1 to TRBJ2-1; D tentatively fits TRBD1 or TRBD2 (5 bases each). The sequenced sample consisted of PBMCs or a T cell subset sorted from them (not recorded which). The TCR was taken from an adult woman who had mild COVID-19 (a few samples of this study predate the infection). Cell type and time point are not known. Here the CDR3 reads CSVVGVVGNEQFF. CDR3 coding DNA: TGCAGCGTTGTGGGGGTTGTGGGCAATGAGCAGTTCTTC.